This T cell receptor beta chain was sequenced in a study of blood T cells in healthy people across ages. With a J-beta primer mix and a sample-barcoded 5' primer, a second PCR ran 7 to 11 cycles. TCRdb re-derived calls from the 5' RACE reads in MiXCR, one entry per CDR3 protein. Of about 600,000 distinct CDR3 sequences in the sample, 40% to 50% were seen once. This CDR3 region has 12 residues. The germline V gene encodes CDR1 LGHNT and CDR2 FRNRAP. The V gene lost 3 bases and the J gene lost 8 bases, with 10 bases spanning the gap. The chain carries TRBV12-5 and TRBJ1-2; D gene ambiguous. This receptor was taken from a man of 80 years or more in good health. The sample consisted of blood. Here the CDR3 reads CASGFGQSGYTF. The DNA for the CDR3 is TGTGCTAGTGGTTTTGGGCAGTCCGGCTACACCTTC.